The clone carrying this T cell receptor (beta chain) came up many times. This sample was taken from a study of regulatory T cells in long-lasting Graves disease. V was clipped by 3 bases and J by 10 bases, with 12 bases between them. This CDR3 spans 12 amino acids. Arm-PCR of CDR3 regions with iRepertoire HTBI primers generated TCR beta libraries. TCRdb reprocessed the multiplex PCR reads via MiXCR and lists one record per CDR3 protein. The sample consists of about 430,000 distinct CDR3 sequences, 15% of them appearing once. Time point denoted: newly diagnosed GD, antithyroid drugs for less than 3 months. Extracted RNA from PBMCs served as the source of the TCR library. The data also belong to a second study, concerning T cells in Graves' hyperthyroidism and ophthalmopathy.

This TCR came from a middle-aged woman with Graves disease. The sequenced sample was peripheral blood mononuclear cells (PBMCs), obtained at new diagnosis, from a patient treated with antithyroid drugs. J is TRBJ2-5 and V is TRBV12-3 or TRBV12-4, with D hard to call. Here the CDR3 DNA reads TGTGCCAGCAGTTTCGGAACCGGAGACCAGTACTTC. It yields the protein CASSFGTGDQYF.